This entry lists 29 T cell receptor beta chains sequenced from one sample in a study of T cell responses to AZD1222 COVID-19 vaccine. The protocol was immunoSEQ multiplex PCR, while the TCRdb copy is restricted to in-frame clones and leaves out a portion. Altogether about 170,000 clones are present, around nine tenths being singletons, with the ten largest covering roughly 1.6%. The sample was peripheral blood, taken on day 0 of AZD1222 vaccination. The receptors derive from an adult in good health.

J is TRBJ2-5 and V is TRBV30; D tentatively fits TRBD1 or TRBD2 (5 bases each). Trimming cost V 2 bases and J 7 bases, with 8 bases left between them. CDR1 is GTSNPN and CDR2 is SVGIG in the germline V gene (reference sequence). This CDR3 is 11 amino acids long. The CDR3 reads CAWSLRGTQYF. In nucleotides, the CDR3 is TGTGCCTGGAGTTTGAGGGGGACCCAGTACTTC.

The V call is TRBV7-9, the J call TRBJ2-3; 10 positions match TRBD2. There are 15 residues in the CDR3. Unmatched junction bases numbered 8, after V lost 9 bases and J lost 2 bases. CDR1 and CDR2 from the germline V gene are SEHNR and FQNEAQ (reference sequence). CDR3 region: CASKGSGGFTDTQYF. CDR3 DNA: TGTGCCAGTAAGGGTAGCGGGGGGTTCACAGATACGCAGTATTTT.

This rearrangement joins TRBV10-1 to TRBJ2-1; 9 bases match TRBD1. After removal of 3 bases from V and 4 bases from J, the junction contained 4 bases not matched to a gene. CDR3 size: 15 residues. Germline values: CDR1 WNHNN, CDR2 SYGVQD (reference sequence). The DNA of the CDR3 is TGCGCCAGCAGTGACCCGGGACAGGGTTACAATGAGCAGTTCTTC. The encoded protein is CASSDPGQGYNEQFF.

The chain recombines TRBV6-5 with TRBJ2-1; D is uncertain. Trimming took 7 bases from V and 2 from J, leaving 9 bases between them. The CDR3 length is 13 residues. Germline V gene lookup returns CDR1 MNHEY and CDR2 SVGAGI. The CDR3 DNA is TGTGCCAGCAATCCTATTGCCTACAATGAGCAGTTCTTC. As protein: CASNPIAYNEQFF.

V and J are TRBV11-1 and TRBJ2-7; a possible D gene is TRBD1 (6 bases). The V end was cut by 0 bases, the J end by 8 bases, with 23 bases between. CDR3 length equals 17 residues. The V gene's germline CDR1 is SGHAT and CDR2 FQDESV (reference sequence). CDR3 region: CASSLAQGAAPDRKQYF. The DNA of the CDR3 is TGTGCCAGCAGCTTAGCACAGGGCGCAGCTCCCGACCGAAAGCAGTACTTC.

This clone was detected only once. The chain uses TRBV24-1 and TRBJ1-3; D not certain. The germline CDR1 and CDR2 sequences are KGHDR and SFDVKD. V lost 6 bases to trimming and J lost 0 bases, with 11 bases between them. The CDR3 is 15 amino acids. The CDR3 bases are TGTGCCACCAGTATACAGAGACTCTCTGGAAACACCATATATTTT. Protein: CATSIQRLSGNTIYF.

The genes are TRBV6-1 and TRBJ2-7; tentative D call: TRBD2 (6 bases). Looked up from germline, CDR1 is MNHNS and CDR2 is SASEGT. Trimming stripped 3 bases from V and 5 bases from J, with 17 bases between. This CDR3 comprises 15 residues. In DNA form, the CDR3 reads TGTGCCAGCAGTGATCGGACGGGGGTTTTAAACGAGCAGTACTTC. It specifies CASSDRTGVLNEQYF.

This sequence joins TRBV7-9 and TRBJ2-2, with D tentatively TRBD2 (6 bases). CDR1 and CDR2 from the germline V gene are SEHNR and FQNEAQ (reference sequence). V lost 4 bases and J 5 bases, leaving 11 bases between the germline ends. This CDR3 spans 14 amino acids. CDR3 loop: CASSSGLPTGELFF. The CDR3 bases are TGTGCCAGCAGCTCGGGACTTCCAACCGGGGAGCTGTTTTTT.

With respect to this clone: Since the CDR3 does not end with the conserved phenylalanine or tryptophan, this likely comes from a read error. It is unclear where the CDR3 begins or ends on the DNA, so no DNA is shown, and the CDR3 is as TCRdb lists it. This sequence joins TRBV2 and TRBJ1-1; the DNA was not compared with TRBD1, the D call given in the table. CDR1 and CDR2 (germline): SNHLY, FYNNEI. The CDR3 contains 12 residues when both ends are counted. The CDR3 loop is CASSRQGVSLVS.

This clone was seen once. The V gene is TRBV5-4, the J gene TRBJ2-2; 7 bases are a match to TRBD2. Germline V CDR1 and CDR2: SGHNT, YYREEE (reference sequence). The length of the CDR3 is 13 residues. V shed 2 bases and J 8 bases; nucleotides not matched to a gene: 3. The CDR3 sequence: CASSLTSAGELFF. DNA of the CDR3: TGTGCCAGCAGCTTAACTAGCGCTGGGGAGCTGTTTTTT.

The V call is TRBV9, the J call TRBJ1-2; no clear D. Germline V lookup: CDR1 SGDLS, CDR2 YYNGEE. The length of the CDR3 is 13 residues. Trimming left V 2 bases short and J 4 bases short, with 9 bases between. The CDR3 loop reads CASSVWGGYGYTF. DNA for the CDR3: TGTGCCAGCAGCGTGTGGGGAGGCTATGGCTACACCTTC.

V is TRBV29-1 and J is TRBJ1-2; the D gene is possibly TRBD1 (6 bases). The CDR3 contains 12 residues. Germline CDR1 reads SQVTM; CDR2 reads ANQGSEA. The V and J ends lost 3 bases and 8 bases respectively, with 13 bases between them. This CDR3 reads CSVDRGRGGYTF. The CDR3 coding sequence is TGCAGCGTTGATCGGGGCAGGGGAGGCTACACCTTC.

V gene TRBV19 combines with J gene TRBJ1-2; D possibly corresponds to TRBD1 (5 bases). CDR1 LNHDA and CDR2 SQIVND come from the germline V gene (reference sequence). There are 16 residues in the CDR3. V shed 6 bases and J shed 10 bases, with 27 bases lying between them. The CDR3 bases are TGTGCCAGTAGCCTTTTGGGGACCGGTGTTGAAGACCACTACACCTTC. Translating it yields CASSLLGTGVEDHYTF.

The gene calls are TRBV18 and TRBJ1-1; a possible D gene is TRBD1 (6 bases). The germline V gene has CDR1 KGHSH and CDR2 LQKENI. The V gene lost 1 base and the J gene lost 4 bases, with 7 bases spanning the gap. The CDR3 extends over 13 amino acids. In DNA, the CDR3 is TGTGCCAGCTCACCACGGACAGCCACTGAAGCTTTCTTT. This gives the protein CASSPRTATEAFF.

The chain links TRBV7-6 to TRBJ2-3, with TRBD2 matching 7 bases. The CDR3 has 15 amino acids. V was clipped by 1 base and J by 4 bases; unmatched bases: 5. Germline CDR1 SGHVS, CDR2 FNYEAQ. CDR3 amino acids: CASSLVGGPSDTQYF. DNA for the CDR3: TGTGCCAGCAGCTTAGTGGGAGGGCCCTCAGATACGCAGTATTTT. The full variable domain, in which reference TRBV7-6 and TRBJ2-3 provide the parts outside the CDR3, is GAGVSQSPRYKVTKRGQDVALRCDPISGHVSLYWYRQALGQGPEFLTYFNYEAQQDKSGLPNDRFSAERPEGSISTLTIQRTEQRDSAMYRCASSLVGGPSDTQYFGPGTRLTVL.

J is TRBJ2-3 and V is TRBV5-5, with D tentatively TRBD1 (5 bases). Germline CDR1 reads SGHKS; CDR2 reads YYEKEE (reference sequence). The CDR3 is 14 residues long. V lost 4 bases to trimming and J lost 1 base, with 10 bases between them. DNA of the CDR3: TGTGCCAGCAGCGACAGAAGGGGCACAGATACGCAGTATTTT. Its translation: CASSDRRGTDTQYF. Drawing the rest from reference TRBV5-5 and TRBJ2-3, the complete variable domain is DAGVTQSPTHLIKTRGQQVTLRCSPISGHKSVSWYQQVLGQGPQFIFQYYEKEERGRGNFPDRFSARQFPNYSSELNVNALLLGDSALYLCASSDRRGTDTQYFGPGTRLTVL.

The CDR3 DNA reads as TGTGCCATCAGTGACGTGGGTAGCAATCAGCCCCAGCATTTT. Amino acid sequence: CAISDVGSNQPQHF. The chain joins TRBV10-3 to TRBJ1-5; D ambiguous. CDR1 and CDR2 (germline): ENHRY, SYGVKD. CDR3 length: 14 residues. V was pared by 3 bases and J by 0 bases, with 6 bases between.

The V gene is TRBV19, the J gene TRBJ2-1, with 10 bases identical to TRBD1. In germline, CDR1 is LNHDA, CDR2 SQIVND (reference sequence). CDR3 size: 14 residues. Germline trimming cut 8 bases from V and 5 bases from J; bases unmatched to any gene: 6. The chain's CDR3 is CASLTGGAHNEQFF. The CDR3 bases are TGTGCCAGTTTGACAGGGGGCGCCCACAATGAGCAGTTCTTC.

V usage is TRBV2 and J usage is TRBJ1-3; 9 bases match TRBD1. Germline V gene lookup returns CDR1 SNHLY and CDR2 FYNNEI. The CDR3 totals 15 residues. V was pared by 5 bases and J by 4 bases, with 6 bases of the junction left unmatched. The CDR3, as DNA: TGTGCCAGCAGTAACGACAGGGGGAAGGGAAACACCATATATTTT. Encoded protein: CASSNDRGKGNTIYF.

The chain combines TRBV4-1 with TRBJ2-2; TRBD1 matches 8 bases. V lost 1 base to trimming and J lost 6 bases; unmatched junction nucleotides: 4. CDR1 is MGHRA and CDR2 is YSYEKL in the germline V gene. This CDR3 is 15 amino acids long. CDR3 residues: CASSQGQGAAGELFF. CDR3 DNA sequence: TGCGCCAGCAGCCAAGGCCAGGGGGCCGCCGGGGAGCTGTTTTTT.

The J gene is TRBJ2-1, the V gene TRBV15; possible D gene TRBD2, 6 bases. Germline V gives CDR1 LNHNV, CDR2 YYDKDF (reference sequence). V dropped 0 bases and J dropped 8 bases, with 14 bases sitting between them. This CDR3 is 15 amino acids long. The CDR3: CATSRDRPGVDEQFF. CDR3 sequence (DNA): TGTGCCACCAGCAGAGATCGGCCGGGAGTGGATGAGCAGTTCTTC.

This clone was counted a single time. The chain uses TRBV30 and TRBJ1-6; perhaps TRBD1 as D (6 bases). Germline CDR1 GTSNPN, CDR2 SVGIG (reference sequence). This CDR3 spans 14 amino acids. Between the trimmed V and J ends, which lost 2 bases and 8 bases, there was a span of 13 bases. CDR3 residues: CAWSKGGAHSPLHF. CDR3 in DNA: TGTGCCTGGAGTAAGGGGGGCGCACATTCACCCCTCCACTTT.

The chain is built from TRBV15 and TRBJ1-5; D is unresolved. Trimming pared 0 bases from V and 11 bases from J, leaving 8 bases between. Looked up from germline, CDR1 is LNHNV and CDR2 is YYDKDF (reference sequence). CDR3 length: 12 amino acids. This CDR3 is CATSRDPGAQHF. The CDR3 DNA is TGTGCCACCAGCAGAGATCCGGGTGCCCAGCATTTT. Full variable domain (remainder filled in from reference TRBV15 and TRBJ1-5): DAMVIQNPRYQVTQFGKPVTLSCSQTLNHNVMYWYQQKSSQAPKLLFHYYDKDFNNEADTPDNFQSRRPNTSFCFLDIRSPGLGDTAMYLCATSRDPGAQHFGDGTRLSIL.

The gene calls are TRBV10-2 and TRBJ1-1; 10 bases agree with TRBD1. The CDR3 totals 18 residues. With 4 bases clipped from V and 5 bases from J, the junction kept 16 bases outside the gene matches. Germline lookup yields CDR1 WSHSY and CDR2 SAAADI. CDR3 coding DNA: TGCGCCAGCAGTGTTTACCGGGACAGGGGCCCAGGGGTTACTGAAGCTTTCTTT. It is translated as CASSVYRDRGPGVTEAFF.

In its sample, this clone was seen once. The chain recombines TRBV6-2 or TRBV6-3 with TRBJ1-1, with D possibly matching TRBD1 (6 bases). CDR3 length: 16 amino acids. V was shortened by 5 bases and J by 3 bases, with 19 bases between the two germline ends. Germline values: CDR1 MNHEY, CDR2 SVGEGT. The CDR3 region has the DNA TGTGCCAGCAGTCCGAAACAGGGTGGGGGTCACACTGAAGCTTTCTTT. It yields the protein CASSPKQGGGHTEAFF.

The J gene is TRBJ2-1, the V gene TRBV30, with D hard to call. The CDR3 extends over 12 amino acids. V was cut by 3 bases and J by 7 bases, with 10 bases left in between. Germline loops: CDR1 GTSNPN, CDR2 SVGIG (reference sequence). The CDR3 region is CAWSLLRNEQFF. In DNA form, the CDR3 reads TGTGCCTGGAGCTTACTACGGAATGAGCAGTTCTTC.

The gene calls are TRBV6-2 or TRBV6-3 and TRBJ1-4; D remains ambiguous. Germline loops: CDR1 MNHEY, CDR2 SVGEGT. V gave up 2 bases and J gave up 3 bases, with 7 bases separating them. The CDR3 length is 14 residues. The CDR3 is CASSYQLANEKLFF. The CDR3 DNA is TGTGCCAGCAGTTACCAACTGGCTAATGAAAAACTGTTTTTT.

J is TRBJ2-7 and V is TRBV3-1 (or the pseudogene TRBV3-2); D is perhaps TRBD1 (6 bases). The CDR3 has 13 amino acids. V lost 2 bases and J 3 bases, leaving 8 bases between the germline ends. Germline assignment: CDR1 LGHDT and CDR2 YNNKEL (reference sequence). In DNA, the CDR3 is TGTGCCAGCAGCCAACTACAGGGCTACGAGCAGTACTTC. Translated: CASSQLQGYEQYF.

This clone was seen just once. The V and J genes are TRBV24-1 and TRBJ2-1; D unclear. CDR3 length equals 16 residues. Trimming removed 4 bases at V and 0 bases at J, with 12 bases between. CDR1 is KGHDR and CDR2 is SFDVKD in the germline V gene. The CDR3 reads CATSDPAPPSYNEQFF. The CDR3 nucleotides read TGTGCCACCAGTGACCCGGCGCCCCCCTCCTACAATGAGCAGTTCTTC.